This passage covers 19 T cell receptor beta chains from one sample sequenced in a study of OX40 agonist ivuxolimab in advanced cancers. Sequenced by immunoSEQ multiplex PCR; TCRdb stores in-frame clones only, minus some. The profile shows under 80,000 clones, 70% to 90% of them singletons. This specimen consisted of CD4+ or CD8+ T cells sorted from blood, obtained in a trial of the OX40 agonist ivuxolimab. The origin of the receptors is an adult with an advanced solid tumor such as melanoma, head and neck, liver or kidney cancer.

The V gene is TRBV6-6, the J gene TRBJ2-1; 8 nucleotides line up with TRBD1. The CDR3 has 15 amino acids. CDR1 MNHNY and CDR2 SVGAGI come from the germline V gene (reference sequence). Unmatched junction bases numbered 4, after V lost 1 base and J lost 5 bases. The CDR3 DNA is TGTGCCAGCAGTTACTTAGAGACAGGGGACAATGAGCAGTTCTTC. Residues: CASSYLETGDNEQFF.

J is TRBJ1-5 and V is TRBV19, with 8 bases identical to TRBD1. V was clipped by 6 bases and J by 6 bases; unmatched bases: 4. The CDR3 is 13 residues long. Germline values: CDR1 LNHDA, CDR2 SQIVND (reference sequence). The CDR3 spells CASRADRGQPQHF. CDR3 coding DNA: TGTGCCAGTAGGGCAGACAGGGGTCAGCCCCAGCATTTT.

The chain has TRBV7-2 and TRBJ2-7; perhaps D is TRBD1 or TRBD2 (7 bases each). The CDR3 consists of 14 residues. The V end was cut by 8 bases, the J end by 0 bases, with 14 bases between. Germline CDR1 SGHTA, CDR2 FQGNSA. The CDR3 nucleotides are TGTGCCAGCGCAGGGGGGGGTAGCTCCTACGAGCAGTACTTC. It specifies CASAGGGSSYEQYF.

The V and J genes are TRBV27 and TRBJ2-3; D is uncertain. The CDR3 has 14 amino acids. The V end was cut by 4 bases, the J end by 4 bases, with 12 bases between. Germline CDR1 is MNHEY and CDR2 is SMNVEV (reference sequence). The DNA of the CDR3 is TGTGCCAGCAGTTATTTAGGGTCCCCAGATACGCAGTATTTT. It encodes CASSYLGSPDTQYF.

The chain recombines TRBV4-3 with TRBJ1-2; no clear D gene. The germline V gene has CDR1 LGHNA and CDR2 YSLEER. Trimming pared 4 bases from V and 4 bases from J, leaving 13 bases between. The CDR3 sequence is 14 residues long. CDR3 amino acids: CASSRNSGLYGYTF. CDR3 sequence (DNA): TGCGCCAGCAGCCGGAACTCCGGGCTCTATGGCTACACCTTC.

V is TRBV30 and J is TRBJ2-7, with D perhaps TRBD2 (6 bases). Trimming left V 2 bases short and J 3 bases short, with 8 bases between. This CDR3 contains 12 residues. Germline-derived CDR1 and CDR2 are GTSNPN and SVGIG (reference sequence). The CDR3 coding sequence is TGTGCCTGGAGTCTAGCGAGCTACGAGCAGTACTTC. Its protein product is CAWSLASYEQYF.

The chain joins TRBV11-2 to TRBJ2-1; D call uncertain. The CDR3 runs 16 residues. Germline V gene data show CDR1 as SGHAT and CDR2 as FQNNGV. V was pared by 1 base and J by 0 bases, with 10 bases between. In DNA form, the CDR3 reads TGTGCCAGCAGCTTAGGAGGCAAAAGCTCCTACAATGAGCAGTTCTTC. Translating gives CASSLGGKSSYNEQFF.

The chain employs TRBV7-3 and TRBJ2-2; D remains ambiguous. CDR1 and CDR2 from the germline V gene are SGHTA and FQGTGA. The CDR3 sequence is 14 residues long. Trimming pared 6 bases from V and 0 bases from J, leaving 8 bases between. As DNA, the CDR3 is TGTGCCAGCAGTCCCACAGCGAACACCGGGGAGCTGTTTTTT. Its protein is CASSPTANTGELFF. Filled out from reference TRBV7-3 and TRBJ2-2, the complete variable domain reads GAGVSQTPSNKVTEKGKYVELRCDPISGHTALYWYRQSLGQGPEFLIYFQGTGAADDSGLPNDRFFAVRPEGSVSTLKIQRTERGDSAVYLCASSPTANTGELFFGEGSRLTVL.

V is TRBV6-5 and J is TRBJ2-2; TRBD1 agrees at 7 bases. The germline V gene encodes CDR1 MNHEY and CDR2 SVGAGI. CDR3 length equals 15 residues. With V trimmed by 6 bases and J by 2 bases, 6 bases remained unmatched. CDR3: CASRRDSANTGELFF. The CDR3 DNA sequence: TGTGCCAGCAGAAGGGACAGCGCCAACACCGGGGAGCTGTTTTTT.

This clone was seen a few times. The genes are TRBV5-1 and TRBJ2-7; the D is unclear. Germline values: CDR1 SGHRS, CDR2 YFSETQ. There are 18 residues in the CDR3. Deletions cut 0 bases from V and 0 bases from J, with 19 bases between. CDR3 region: CASSLGTRRSGNSYEQYF. DNA for the CDR3: TGCGCCAGCAGCTTGGGGACGCGGCGGTCCGGAAACTCCTACGAGCAGTACTTC.

The rearrangement joins TRBV14 to TRBJ2-6; D is undetermined. Trimming removed 4 bases from V and 0 bases from J, with 10 bases in between. The CDR3 runs to 16 residues. Germline V lookup: CDR1 SGHDN, CDR2 FVKESK. The CDR3 loop reads CASSLGLTSGANVLTF. The DNA for the CDR3 is TGTGCCAGCAGCCTAGGTCTTACCTCTGGGGCCAACGTCCTGACTTTC.

The genes are TRBV19 and TRBJ1-1; D remains ambiguous. The V gene's germline CDR1 is LNHDA and CDR2 SQIVND (reference sequence). This CDR3 is built from 11 residues. Deletions cut 3 bases from V and 9 bases from J, with 8 bases between. Written as DNA, the CDR3 is TGTGCCAGTAGTATGAACAGAAAAGCTTTCTTT. It codes for CASSMNRKAFF. Combining the CDR3 with reference TRBV19 and TRBJ1-1 gives the whole variable domain DGGITQSPKYLFRKEGQNVTLSCEQNLNHDAMYWYRQDPGQGLRLIYYSQIVNDFQKGDIAEGYSVSREKKESFPLTVTSAQKNPTAFYLCASSMNRKAFFGQGTRLTVV.

The V gene is TRBV6-6, the J gene TRBJ1-1, with 9 bases matching TRBD1. This CDR3 spans 16 amino acids. Germline V gene lookup returns CDR1 MNHNY and CDR2 SVGAGI (reference sequence). Trimming at V came to 2 bases and at J to 6 bases, leaving 10 bases not matched to a gene. The CDR3 nucleotides read TGTGCCAGCAGTTACGCAAAACAGGGGGCAAGACCTGAAGCTTTCTTT. Its translation is CASSYAKQGARPEAFF.

This clone was detected only once. The V call is TRBV28, the J call TRBJ2-7; D may correspond to TRBD1 or TRBD2 (6 bases each). Trimming cost V 3 bases and J 5 bases, with 17 bases left between them. In germline, CDR1 is MDHEN, CDR2 SYDVKM. This CDR3 is built from 15 residues. The CDR3 nucleotides are TGTGCCAGCAGTTTGGGGGGCTGGGACGACGACGAGCAGTACTTC. Translated: CASSLGGWDDDEQYF.

The chain uses TRBV2 and TRBJ2-7; 12 bases map to TRBD1. This CDR3 has 14 residues. J gave up 6 bases and V 6 bases, and 6 bases lay outside the gene matches. Germline-derived CDR1 and CDR2 are SNHLY and FYNNEI. CDR3 DNA: TGTGCCAGCAGGCCGGGACAGGGGGCTGGCGAGCAGTACTTC. Translation: CASRPGQGAGEQYF. Full variable domain (missing parts from reference TRBV2 and TRBJ2-7): EPEVTQTPSHQVTQMGQEVILRCVPISNHLYFYWYRQILGQKVEFLVSFYNNEISEKSEIFDDQFSVERPDGSNFTLKIRSTKLEDSAMYFCASRPGQGAGEQYFGPGTRLTVT.

The chain uses TRBV7-7 and TRBJ2-3; TRBD2 matches 7 bases. The CDR3 covers 15 residues. J gave up 0 bases and V 4 bases, and 4 bases lay outside the gene matches. In germline, CDR1 is SSHAT, CDR2 FNYEAQ (reference sequence). The CDR3 here is CASSSSGVSTDTQYF. The CDR3 nucleotides read TGTGCCAGCAGCTCTAGCGGAGTTAGCACAGATACGCAGTATTTT.

The rearrangement joins TRBV7-3 to TRBJ2-3, with 9 nucleotides matching TRBD2. With V trimmed by 5 bases and J by 1 base, 7 bases remained unmatched. Germline lookup yields CDR1 SGHTA and CDR2 FQGTGA. This CDR3 comprises 16 residues. CDR3: CASSGGLAGRTDTQYF. The CDR3 DNA reads TGTGCCAGCAGCGGGGGGCTAGCGGGGCGCACAGATACGCAGTATTTT.

J is TRBJ1-5 and V is TRBV18; 9 nucleotides agree with TRBD1. V was pared by 3 bases and J by 5 bases, with 2 bases of the junction left unmatched. This CDR3 is built from 14 residues. Germline CDR1 and CDR2: KGHSH and LQKENI. The CDR3 sequence is CASSPGQGYQPQHF. CDR3 bases: TGTGCCAGCTCACCGGGACAGGGATATCAGCCCCAGCATTTT.

This chain joins TRBV5-1 and TRBJ1-5; D not resolved. This CDR3 contains 13 residues. V dropped 2 bases and J dropped 1 base, with 4 bases sitting between them. The germline V gene has CDR1 SGHRS and CDR2 YFSETQ. CDR3 DNA sequence: TGCGCCAGCAGCTTTGAAAGCAATCAGCCCCAGCATTTT. As protein: CASSFESNQPQHF.